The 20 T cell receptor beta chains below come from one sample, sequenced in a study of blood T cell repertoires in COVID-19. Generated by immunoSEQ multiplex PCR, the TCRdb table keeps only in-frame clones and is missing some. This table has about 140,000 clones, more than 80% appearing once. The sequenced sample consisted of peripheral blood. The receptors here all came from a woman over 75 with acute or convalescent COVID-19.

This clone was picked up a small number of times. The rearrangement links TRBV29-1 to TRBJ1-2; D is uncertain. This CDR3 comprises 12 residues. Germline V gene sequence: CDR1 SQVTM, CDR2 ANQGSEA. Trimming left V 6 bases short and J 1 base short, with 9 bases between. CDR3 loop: CSVAAFNYGYTF. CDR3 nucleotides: TGCAGCGTCGCAGCGTTTAACTATGGCTACACCTTC.

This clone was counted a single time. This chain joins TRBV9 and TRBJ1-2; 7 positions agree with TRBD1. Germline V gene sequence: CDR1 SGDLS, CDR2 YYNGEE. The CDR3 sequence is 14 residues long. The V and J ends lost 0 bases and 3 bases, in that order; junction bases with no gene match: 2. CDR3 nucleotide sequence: TGTGCCAGCAGCGTAGCTGGGACAGACTATGGCTACACCTTC. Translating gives CASSVAGTDYGYTF.

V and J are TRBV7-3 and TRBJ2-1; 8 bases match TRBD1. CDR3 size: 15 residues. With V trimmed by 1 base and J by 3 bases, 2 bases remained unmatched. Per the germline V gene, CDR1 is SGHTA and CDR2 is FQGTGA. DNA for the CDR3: TGTGCCAGCAGCTTAAGACAGGGGTTCTACAATGAGCAGTTCTTC. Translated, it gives CASSLRQGFYNEQFF.

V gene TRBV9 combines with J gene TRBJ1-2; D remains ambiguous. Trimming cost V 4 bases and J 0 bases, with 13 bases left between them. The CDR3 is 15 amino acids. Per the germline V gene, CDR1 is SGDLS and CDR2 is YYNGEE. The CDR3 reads CASSTYGRANYGYTF. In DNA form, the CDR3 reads TGTGCCAGCAGCACGTACGGGAGAGCTAACTATGGCTACACCTTC.

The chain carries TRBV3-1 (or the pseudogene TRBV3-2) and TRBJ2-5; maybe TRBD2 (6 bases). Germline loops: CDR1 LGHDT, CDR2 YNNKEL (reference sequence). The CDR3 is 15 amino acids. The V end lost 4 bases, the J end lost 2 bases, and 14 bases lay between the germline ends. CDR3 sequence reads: CASSPSGTFQETQYF. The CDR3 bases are TGTGCCAGCAGCCCGTCCGGGACTTTTCAAGAGACCCAGTACTTC.

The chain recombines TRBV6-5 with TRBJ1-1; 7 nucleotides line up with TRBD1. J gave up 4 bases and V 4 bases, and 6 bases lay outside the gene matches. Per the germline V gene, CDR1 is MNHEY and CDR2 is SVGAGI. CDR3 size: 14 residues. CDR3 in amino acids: CASSSTGRFTEAFF. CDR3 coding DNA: TGTGCCAGCAGTTCGACAGGGCGGTTCACTGAAGCTTTCTTT.

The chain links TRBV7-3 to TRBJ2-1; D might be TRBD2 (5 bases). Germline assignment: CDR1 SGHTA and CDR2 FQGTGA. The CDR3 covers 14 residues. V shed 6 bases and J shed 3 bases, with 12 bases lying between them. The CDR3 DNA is TGTGCCAGCAGTCCTAGCCGGGTCTACAATGAGCAGTTCTTC. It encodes CASSPSRVYNEQFF.

DNA for the CDR3: TGTGCCACCAGTGACCGGGACAGTCCGAACACCGGGGAGCTGTTTTTT. Its translation: CATSDRDSPNTGELFF. This sequence joins TRBV24-1 and TRBJ2-2; TRBD1 matches at 7 bases. This CDR3 is built from 16 residues. V gave up 4 bases and J gave up 0 bases; unmatched junction bases: 4. Germline CDR1 reads KGHDR; CDR2 reads SFDVKD.

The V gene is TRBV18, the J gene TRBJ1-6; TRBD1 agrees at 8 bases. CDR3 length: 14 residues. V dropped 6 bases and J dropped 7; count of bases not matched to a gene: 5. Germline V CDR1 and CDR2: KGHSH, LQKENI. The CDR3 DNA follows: TGTGCCAGCTCCGGGGGGACAGGCAATTCACCCCTCCACTTT. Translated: CASSGGTGNSPLHF.

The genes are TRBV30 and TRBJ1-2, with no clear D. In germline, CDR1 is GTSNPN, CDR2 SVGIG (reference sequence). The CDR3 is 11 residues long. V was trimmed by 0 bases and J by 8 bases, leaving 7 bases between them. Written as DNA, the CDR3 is TGTGCCTGGAGTGTAGACTGGGGCTACACCTTC. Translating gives CAWSVDWGYTF.

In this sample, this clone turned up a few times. The CDR3 loop reads CASSQTGGDQPQHF. The CDR3 DNA reads as TGTGCCAGCAGCCAGACAGGGGGCGATCAGCCCCAGCATTTT. The J gene is TRBJ1-5, the V gene TRBV3-1 (or the pseudogene TRBV3-2); 10 bases are a match to TRBD1. This CDR3 has 14 residues. From germline, CDR1 is LGHDT and CDR2 YNNKEL (reference sequence). Trimming took 3 bases from V and 5 from J; bases not matched to a gene: 1.

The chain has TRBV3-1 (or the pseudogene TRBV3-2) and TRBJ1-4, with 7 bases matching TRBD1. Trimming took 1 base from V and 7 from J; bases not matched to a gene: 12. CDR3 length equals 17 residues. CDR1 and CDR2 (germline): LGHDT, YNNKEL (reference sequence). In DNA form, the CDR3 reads TGTGCCAGCAGCCAAGGGCTCATTCCAGGGGGTCGTGAAAAACTGTTTTTT. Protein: CASSQGLIPGGREKLFF.

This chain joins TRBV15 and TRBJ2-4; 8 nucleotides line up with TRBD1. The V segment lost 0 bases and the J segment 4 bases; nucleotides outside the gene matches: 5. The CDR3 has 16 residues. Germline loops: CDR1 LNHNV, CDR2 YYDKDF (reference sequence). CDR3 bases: TGTGCCACCAGCAGAGATAGTGGACAGGGAAAAAACATTCAGTACTTC. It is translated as CATSRDSGQGKNIQYF.

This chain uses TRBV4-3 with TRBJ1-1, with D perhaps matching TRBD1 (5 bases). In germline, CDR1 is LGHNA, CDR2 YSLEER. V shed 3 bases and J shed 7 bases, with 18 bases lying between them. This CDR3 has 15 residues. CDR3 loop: CASSQNPLGGFEAFF. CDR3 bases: TGCGCCAGCAGCCAGAACCCCCTGGGGGGGTTTGAAGCTTTCTTT.

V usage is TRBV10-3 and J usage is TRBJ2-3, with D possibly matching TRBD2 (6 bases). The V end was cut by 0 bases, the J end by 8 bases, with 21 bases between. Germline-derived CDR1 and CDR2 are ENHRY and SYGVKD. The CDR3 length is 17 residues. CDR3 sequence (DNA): TGTGCCATCAGTGAGTCGATCAGCGGCGGGGCCGTCGGTACGCAGTATTTT. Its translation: CAISESISGGAVGTQYF.

CDR3 sequence: CASSIQQGNTEAFF. CDR3 bases: TGTGCCAGCAGCATCCAACAGGGGAACACTGAAGCTTTCTTT. This sequence joins TRBV7-2 and TRBJ1-1, with D possibly being TRBD1 (6 bases). Germline values: CDR1 SGHTA, CDR2 FQGNSA. V was trimmed by 5 bases and J by 1 base, leaving 11 bases between them. The CDR3 is 14 amino acids. Using reference TRBV7-2 and TRBJ1-1 for the parts outside the CDR3, the full variable domain is GAGVSQSPSNKVTEKGKDVELRCDPISGHTALYWYRQSLGQGLEFLIYFQGNSAPDKSGLPSDRFSAERTGGSVSTLTIQRTQQEDSAVYLCASSIQQGNTEAFFGQGTRLTVV.

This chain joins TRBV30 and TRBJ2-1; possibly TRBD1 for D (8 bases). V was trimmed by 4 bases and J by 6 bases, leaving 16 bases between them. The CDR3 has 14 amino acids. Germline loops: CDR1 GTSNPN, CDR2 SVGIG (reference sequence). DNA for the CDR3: TGTGCCTGGACAGGACAGGGAGGGATCAATGAGCAGTTCTTC. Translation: CAWTGQGGINEQFF. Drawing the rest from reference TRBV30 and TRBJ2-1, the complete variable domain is SQTIHQWPATLVQPVGSPLSLECTVEGTSNPNLYWYRQAAGRGLQLLFYSVGIGQISSEVPQNLSASRPQDRQFILSSKKLLLSDSGFYLCAWTGQGGINEQFFGPGTRLTVL.

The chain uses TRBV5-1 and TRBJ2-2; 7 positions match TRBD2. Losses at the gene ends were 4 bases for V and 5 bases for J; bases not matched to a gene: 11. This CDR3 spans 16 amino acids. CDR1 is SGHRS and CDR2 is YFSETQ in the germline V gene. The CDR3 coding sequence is TGCGCCAGCAGCCGGCGTGAGCGGGGTCTTACCGGGGAGCTGTTTTTT. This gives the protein CASSRRERGLTGELFF.

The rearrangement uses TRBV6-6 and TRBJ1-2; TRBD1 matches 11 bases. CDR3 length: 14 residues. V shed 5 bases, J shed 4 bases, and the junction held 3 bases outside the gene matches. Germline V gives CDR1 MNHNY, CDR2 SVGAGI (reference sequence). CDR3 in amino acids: CASSTGQGGYGYTF. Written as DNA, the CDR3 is TGTGCCAGCAGTACGGGACAGGGGGGCTATGGCTACACCTTC.

CDR3 region: CASSVSLSDRAYNEQFF. The DNA of the CDR3 is TGTGCCAGCAGCGTTTCTTTATCGGACAGGGCCTACAATGAGCAGTTCTTC. The chain is built from TRBV9 and TRBJ2-1; 8 nucleotides match TRBD1. Germline V gives CDR1 SGDLS, CDR2 YYNGEE. CDR3 length: 17 residues. Trimming cost V 2 bases and J 2 bases; bases outside gene matches: 9.